This T cell receptor (beta chain) comes out of a study of OX40 agonist ivuxolimab in advanced cancers. Study background: Patients in the trial were receiving intravenous ivuxolimab every 2 weeks, at doses of 0.01 to 10 mg/kg.

The CDR3 totals 15 residues. CDR1 LNHDA and CDR2 SQIVND come from the germline V gene (reference sequence). V dropped 10 bases and J dropped 2 bases, with 19 bases sitting between them. Repertoires were generated with immunoSEQ multiplex PCR, while TCRdb's copy carries only in-frame clones and drops some. The sample has tens of thousands of clones; 75% to 85% are singletons. The V call is TRBV19, the J call TRBJ2-3; TRBD1 might be the D (6 bases). Material: CD4+ or CD8+ T cells sorted from blood, obtained in a trial of the OX40 agonist ivuxolimab. The source of this sequence is an adult with an advanced solid tumor such as melanoma, head and neck, liver or kidney cancer. The CDR3 nucleotides read TGTGCCACGAAACCGGACAGACTTACCACAGATACGCAGTATTTT. Encoded protein: CATKPDRLTTDTQYF.